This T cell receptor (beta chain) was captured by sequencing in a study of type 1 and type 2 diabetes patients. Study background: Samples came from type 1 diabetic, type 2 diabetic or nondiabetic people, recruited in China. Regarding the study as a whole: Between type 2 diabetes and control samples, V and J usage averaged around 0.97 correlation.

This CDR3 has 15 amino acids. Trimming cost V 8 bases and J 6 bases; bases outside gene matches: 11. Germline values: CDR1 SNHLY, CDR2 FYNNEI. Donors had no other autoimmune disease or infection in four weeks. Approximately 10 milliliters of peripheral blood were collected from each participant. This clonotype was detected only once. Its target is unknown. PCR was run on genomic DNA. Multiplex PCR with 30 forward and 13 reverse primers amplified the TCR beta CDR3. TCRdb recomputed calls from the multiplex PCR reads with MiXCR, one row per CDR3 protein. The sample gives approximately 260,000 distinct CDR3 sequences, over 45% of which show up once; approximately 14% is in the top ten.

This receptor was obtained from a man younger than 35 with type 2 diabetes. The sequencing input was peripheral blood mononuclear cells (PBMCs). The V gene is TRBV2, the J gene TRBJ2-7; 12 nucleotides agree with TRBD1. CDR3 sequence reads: CASGAYGTGGSEQYF. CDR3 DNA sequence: TGTGCCAGCGGCGCATATGGGACAGGGGGCTCCGAGCAGTACTTC.